This TCR beta chain was sequenced in a study of T cell responses to AZD1222 COVID-19 vaccine. CDR1 and CDR2 (germline): SEHNR, FQNEAQ (reference sequence). J was trimmed by 0 bases and V by 4 bases; bases with no gene match: 12. The CDR3 contains 18 residues. Assay used: immunoSEQ multiplex PCR; TCRdb lists only in-frame clones, some missing. In the table there are 200,000 to 250,000 clones, roughly 94% of which are singletons. Here the sequenced sample was peripheral blood, taken 28 days after the second dose of the MenACWY control vaccine. The chain recombines TRBV7-9 with TRBJ1-5, with 7 bases fitting TRBD1. The clonotype was recovered from an adult who received the MenACWY meningococcal vaccine as a control. The CDR3 loop is CASSYARIGTDSNQPQHF. CDR3 DNA sequence: TGTGCCAGCAGCTACGCCCGTATTGGGACAGATAGCAATCAGCCCCAGCATTTT. The entire variable domain, with the rest obtained from reference TRBV7-9 and TRBJ1-5, is as follows: DTGVSQNPRHKITKRGQNVTFRCDPISEHNRLYWYRQTLGQGPEFLTYFQNEAQLEKSRLLSDRFSAERPKGSFSTLEIQRTEQGDSAMYLCASSYARIGTDSNQPQHFGDGTRLSIL.